This T cell receptor (beta chain) was retrieved from a study of OX40 agonist ivuxolimab in advanced cancers. Turning to the study itself: Ivuxolimab is an agonistic anti-OX40 (CD134) antibody, and patients were treated with it. General study points: The authors did not determine the antigen specificity of the expanded peripheral T cells. Averaged across samples, CD8+ T cells carried more expanded clones than CD4+ did. Clonal expansion by week 6 occurred in CD4+ and CD8+ blood T cells (at 0.1 to 3.0 mg/kg).

A remark on this clone: The antigen is unknown.

The germline CDR1 and CDR2 sequences are MNHEY and SVGAGI. Trimming stripped 0 bases from V and 5 bases from J, with 13 bases between. This CDR3 has 16 residues. Here immunoSEQ multiplex PCR was the method, and the copy in TCRdb shows in-frame clones only, minus some. In the table there are fewer than 90,000 clones, around 91% of which are singletons. The receptor was isolated from an adult with an advanced solid tumor such as melanoma, head and neck, liver or kidney cancer. Specimen: CD4+ or CD8+ T cells sorted from blood, collected in a trial of the OX40 agonist ivuxolimab. The rearrangement links TRBV6-5 to TRBJ1-4, with no clear D. CDR3 DNA sequence: TGTGCCAGCAGTTACTCACTCCTGGCTCAAAATGAAAAACTGTTTTTT. It yields the protein CASSYSLLAQNEKLFF.